This note documents a single T cell receptor (beta chain) sequence. The length of the CDR3 is 12 residues. The germline CDR1 and CDR2 sequences are GTSNPN and SVGIG (reference sequence). The V and J ends lost 1 base and 7 bases, in that order; junction bases with no gene match: 2. Clones were sequenced by immunoSEQ multiplex PCR, and TCRdb holds only the in-frame ones, with some missing. The table shows about 80,000 clones, with 90% to 95% occurring only once. The data stem from a study of technical replicates of blood from several donors. Sequenced sample: T cells isolated from PBMCs. The chain uses TRBV30 and TRBJ1-1, with TRBD1 identical over 8 bases. This receptor was obtained from a human donor in good health. The CDR3 DNA follows: TGTGCCTGGAGTGGGACAGGGAATGAAGCTTTCTTT. Translation gives CAWSGTGNEAFF.